Listed here are 30 T cell receptor beta chains from one sample, sequenced in a study of control samples from healthy donors and cancer patients. Sequenced by immunoSEQ multiplex PCR; TCRdb stores in-frame clones only, minus some. The data contain 95,000 to 150,000 clones, about 87% of them singletons. The sequenced sample was blood. Receptor source: a man aged 40-55 years in good health.

This clone was detected a few times. CDR3 DNA sequence: TGTGCCAGCAGCAAACTTTACCGGGACAGTCTCCCCTACGAGCAGTACTTC. Protein: CASSKLYRDSLPYEQYF. The rearrangement uses TRBV21-1 and TRBJ2-7; the DNA was not used to check the table's D call, TRBD1. TRBV21-1 is flagged as a pseudogene. The CDR3 loop spans 17 amino acids.

V usage is TRBV9 and J usage is TRBJ1-1; D gene unclear. CDR1 and CDR2 from the germline V gene are SGDLS and YYNGEE. Trimming took off 0 bases at V and 5 bases at J, with 8 bases between the two ends. The CDR3 has 13 residues. CDR3: CASSVEAGTEAFF. The CDR3 nucleotides are TGTGCCAGCAGCGTAGAAGCGGGGACTGAAGCTTTCTTT.

The chain joins TRBV6-2 or TRBV6-3 to TRBJ2-7; D is unresolved. Per the germline V gene, CDR1 is MNHEY and CDR2 is SVGEGT. The CDR3 has 15 amino acids. V was cut by 4 bases and J by 3 bases, with 16 bases left in between. Here the CDR3 reads CASSSPRKLLYEQYF. As DNA, the CDR3 is TGTGCCAGCAGTTCTCCTCGGAAACTTCTCTACGAGCAGTACTTC.

The V and J genes are TRBV9 and TRBJ2-3, with D uncertain. V lost 0 bases and J 0 bases, leaving 11 bases between the germline ends. The CDR3 is 16 amino acids. Germline V lookup: CDR1 SGDLS, CDR2 YYNGEE. The CDR3 region has the DNA TGTGCCAGCAGCGTAGGAGTAACAGATAGCACAGATACGCAGTATTTT. Protein sequence: CASSVGVTDSTDTQYF.

The CDR3 spells CASSPLVGSYNEQFF. The CDR3 DNA reads as TGTGCCAGCAGCCCTCTAGTTGGCTCCTACAATGAGCAGTTCTTC. The rearrangement uses TRBV14 and TRBJ2-1; D gene ambiguous. Per the germline V gene, CDR1 is SGHDN and CDR2 is FVKESK. Deletions cut 4 bases from V and 0 bases from J, with 10 bases between. This CDR3 contains 15 residues.

The chain is built from TRBV19 and TRBJ1-1, with TRBD1 matching 8 bases. Germline CDR1 LNHDA, CDR2 SQIVND (reference sequence). V was pared by 3 bases and J by 5 bases, with 5 bases of the junction left unmatched. The CDR3 length is 14 residues. CDR3 amino acids: CASSIDRGGTEAFF. The CDR3 nucleotides are TGTGCCAGTAGTATTGACAGGGGAGGTACTGAAGCTTTCTTT.

The chain has TRBV5-4 and TRBJ1-2; TRBD1 might be the D (5 bases). Trimming left V 0 bases short and J 8 bases short, with 14 bases between. This CDR3 has 14 residues. Germline CDR1 is SGHNT and CDR2 is YYREEE (reference sequence). The CDR3 DNA reads TGTGCCAGCAGCTTGGCCCTCCCAGGGAACGGCTACACCTTC. Protein product: CASSLALPGNGYTF.

The V and J genes are TRBV7-6 and TRBJ2-7; weak D call: TRBD2 (5 bases). The V end was cut by 1 base, the J end by 2 bases, with 12 bases between. CDR1 and CDR2 (germline): SGHVS, FNYEAQ. The CDR3 is made up of 15 amino acids. The CDR3 reads CASSLGSGPTYEQYF. Here the CDR3 DNA reads TGTGCCAGCAGCTTAGGGAGCGGACCTACCTACGAGCAGTACTTC. The variable domain in full, with the rest retrieved from reference TRBV7-6 and TRBJ2-7, is GAGVSQSPRYKVTKRGQDVALRCDPISGHVSLYWYRQALGQGPEFLTYFNYEAQQDKSGLPNDRFSAERPEGSISTLTIQRTEQRDSAMYRCASSLGSGPTYEQYFGPGTRLTVT.

This chain uses TRBV3-1 (or the pseudogene TRBV3-2) with TRBJ1-2, with D possibly TRBD1 on 5 matching bases. Germline CDR1 and CDR2: LGHDT and YNNKEL (reference sequence). The CDR3 covers 15 residues. The V and J ends lost 0 bases and 4 bases respectively, with 12 bases between them. Written as DNA, the CDR3 is TGTGCCAGCAGCCAAGATCAGGGCACGGGCTATGGCTACACCTTC. Residues: CASSQDQGTGYGYTF.

This sequence joins TRBV10-2 and TRBJ1-6; unclear D gene. Germline CDR1 is WSHSY and CDR2 is SAAADI. This CDR3 comprises 15 residues. The V end lost 4 bases, the J end lost 0 bases, and 7 bases lay between the germline ends. CDR3 sequence: CASSGGGSYNSPLHF. In nucleotides, the CDR3 is TGCGCCAGCAGTGGGGGTGGCTCCTATAATTCACCCCTCCACTTT.

Only one count was recorded for this clone. The chain links TRBV19 to TRBJ2-7, with 13 positions matching TRBD2. Trimming removed 5 bases from V and 1 base from J; junction bases left unmatched: 8. Looked up from germline, CDR1 is LNHDA and CDR2 is SQIVND (reference sequence). The CDR3 extends over 17 amino acids. As DNA, the CDR3 is TGTGCCAGTAGTCCCGGGACTAGCGGGGTCCATTCCTACGAGCAGTACTTC. Protein product: CASSPGTSGVHSYEQYF.

This sequence joins TRBV6-2 or TRBV6-3 and TRBJ2-3, with 9 nucleotides matching TRBD2. Germline CDR1 reads MNHEY; CDR2 reads SVGEGT. The J segment lost 6 bases and the V segment lost 0 bases, leaving 22 bases of the junction unmatched. The CDR3 contains 21 residues. The CDR3: CASSYSKQVRGLAFFGDTQYF. CDR3 DNA sequence: TGTGCCAGCAGTTACTCGAAGCAGGTCCGGGGACTAGCCTTCTTTGGGGATACGCAGTATTTT.

This rearrangement joins TRBV9 to TRBJ2-7, with 10 bases aligning to TRBD2. CDR3 size: 15 residues. The germline V gene encodes CDR1 SGDLS and CDR2 YYNGEE. V was pared by 0 bases and J by 8 bases, with 8 bases of the junction left unmatched. DNA of the CDR3: TGTGCCAGCAGCGTAGCGCCAGCGGGGGGGGAGCAGCAGTACTTC. Its translation is CASSVAPAGGEQQYF.

The V call is TRBV6-5, the J call TRBJ2-2, with TRBD2 matching over 8 bases. The CDR3 is made up of 16 amino acids. The V and J ends lost 1 base and 7 bases, in that order; junction bases with no gene match: 8. The germline gives CDR1 MNHEY, CDR2 SVGAGI. The CDR3 protein is CASSYLAGGSGGELFF. As DNA, the CDR3 is TGTGCCAGCAGTTACTTGGCGGGGGGCTCCGGCGGGGAGCTGTTTTTT.

J is TRBJ2-7 and V is TRBV6-2 or TRBV6-3; 8 nucleotides line up with TRBD1. Germline CDR1 is MNHEY and CDR2 is SVGEGT. The CDR3 spans 15 residues. The V segment lost 2 bases and the J segment 1 base; nucleotides outside the gene matches: 4. The CDR3 nucleotides read TGTGCCAGCAGTTACGGGGACAGGACTTCCTACGAGCAGTACTTC. Translating gives CASSYGDRTSYEQYF.

The chain carries TRBV11-3 and TRBJ1-1; D gene ambiguous. CDR3 length: 13 residues. V lost 1 base and J 1 base, leaving 4 bases between the germline ends. The germline V gene encodes CDR1 SGHNT and CDR2 YENEEA. CDR3 in amino acids: CASSLGRNTEAFF. In DNA form, the CDR3 reads TGTGCCAGCAGCTTAGGCAGGAACACTGAAGCTTTCTTT.

CDR3 nucleotide sequence: TGTGCCAGCAGCTGGGGGGGGGTCCCCAAAGATACGCAGTATTTT. Amino acid sequence: CASSWGGVPKDTQYF. The V call is TRBV7-2, the J call TRBJ2-3; the match to TRBD2 covers 7 bases. This CDR3 region has 15 residues. The J segment lost 5 bases and the V segment lost 4 bases, leaving 9 bases of the junction unmatched. Germline V gene data show CDR1 as SGHTA and CDR2 as FQGNSA. The whole variable domain, remainder taken from reference TRBV7-2 and TRBJ2-3, is GAGVSQSPSNKVTEKGKDVELRCDPISGHTALYWYRQSLGQGLEFLIYFQGNSAPDKSGLPSDRFSAERTGGSVSTLTIQRTQQEDSAVYLCASSWGGVPKDTQYFGPGTRLTVL.

This clone showed up many times. The chain has TRBV6-5 and TRBJ2-7, with 11 nucleotides matching TRBD2. V dropped 4 bases and J dropped 0; count of bases not matched to a gene: 2. Germline V gives CDR1 MNHEY, CDR2 SVGAGI. This CDR3 region has 15 residues. This chain's CDR3 is CASSSGTSGSYEQYF. The CDR3 DNA sequence: TGTGCCAGCAGTTCTGGGACTAGCGGCTCCTACGAGCAGTACTTC.

The rearrangement links TRBV19 to TRBJ2-1; perhaps TRBD1 as D (6 bases). In germline, CDR1 is LNHDA, CDR2 SQIVND (reference sequence). The CDR3 loop spans 16 amino acids. Trimming cost V 5 bases and J 7 bases, with 21 bases left between them. CDR3 residues: CASSYRASPTLNEQFF. In DNA form, the CDR3 reads TGTGCCAGTAGTTACAGGGCAAGCCCGACTCTAAATGAGCAGTTCTTC.

This chain connects TRBV6-6 to TRBJ1-6; TRBD1 is a possible D gene (5 bases). This CDR3 region has 13 residues. V was clipped by 8 bases and J by 6 bases, with 11 bases between them. CDR1 is MNHNY and CDR2 is SVGAGI in the germline V gene (reference sequence). The CDR3 protein is CASQGRANSPLHF. CDR3 DNA sequence: TGTGCCAGCCAGGGACGGGCTAATTCACCCCTCCACTTT.

This chain joins TRBV4-1 and TRBJ2-1; 13 bases align to TRBD2. Germline V lookup: CDR1 MGHRA, CDR2 YSYEKL. The junction had 5 bases not matched to a gene; V was cut back by 5 bases and J by 7 bases. This CDR3 region has 15 residues. For the CDR3, the DNA is TGCGCCAGCAGCGGACTAGCGGGGGAAAAAAATGAGCAGTTCTTC. Amino acids: CASSGLAGEKNEQFF.

The V gene is TRBV20-1, the J gene TRBJ1-4; D not resolved. This CDR3 has 11 amino acids. V was pared by 1 base and J by 11 bases, with 8 bases between. Germline V CDR1 and CDR2: DFQATT, SNEGSKA (reference sequence). The CDR3 region is CSARARDKLFF. The CDR3 DNA reads TGCAGTGCTAGAGCAAGGGATAAACTGTTTTTT.

The V gene is TRBV24-1, the J gene TRBJ2-2, with D perhaps being TRBD1 or TRBD2 (6 bases each). The length of the CDR3 is 14 residues. Germline lookup yields CDR1 KGHDR and CDR2 SFDVKD. The V end lost 9 bases, the J end lost 7 bases, and 17 bases lay between the germline ends. The DNA for the CDR3 is TGTGCCACCGCGAGCTCCGGGGGCGTCGGGGAGCTGTTTTTT. As protein: CATASSGGVGELFF.

The chain uses TRBV5-1 and TRBJ2-5; 8 bases map to TRBD1. The trim removed 4 bases at V and 1 base at J, leaving 12 bases unmatched. Germline CDR1 reads SGHRS; CDR2 reads YFSETQ. CDR3 length equals 17 residues. This CDR3 is CASSKDRAVVGQETQYF. In DNA form, the CDR3 reads TGCGCCAGCAGCAAGGACAGGGCCGTGGTGGGCCAAGAGACCCAGTACTTC.

V is TRBV5-5 and J is TRBJ1-6; D remains unclear. The CDR3 is 15 amino acids. The germline gives CDR1 SGHKS, CDR2 YYEKEE (reference sequence). V lost 0 bases to trimming and J lost 3 bases, with 7 bases between them. CDR3 sequence: CASSLAFFYNSPLHF. CDR3 nucleotide sequence: TGTGCCAGCAGCTTGGCGTTCTTCTATAATTCACCCCTCCACTTT.

The chain uses TRBV30 and TRBJ2-3, with 10 bases matching TRBD2. CDR1 and CDR2 (germline): GTSNPN, SVGIG (reference sequence). This CDR3 has 14 residues. The CDR3 reads CVSGGGPSTDTQYF. The CDR3 DNA sequence: TGTGTGAGCGGGGGGGGACCTAGCACAGATACGCAGTATTTT.

V is TRBV12-5 and J is TRBJ2-2; TRBD1 might be the D (5 bases). The CDR3 runs to 17 residues. With 2 bases removed from V and 2 bases from J, the gap between germline ends came to 15 bases. Germline values: CDR1 LGHNT, CDR2 FRNRAP. CDR3 protein: CASGLTSGIVNTGELFF. The CDR3, as DNA: TGTGCTAGTGGTTTGACCTCAGGGATTGTAAACACCGGGGAGCTGTTTTTT.

The V gene is TRBV6-6, the J gene TRBJ1-2; 8 nucleotides line up with TRBD1. With 5 bases clipped from V and 2 bases from J, the junction kept 4 bases outside the gene matches. Per the germline V gene, CDR1 is MNHNY and CDR2 is SVGAGI (reference sequence). There are 14 residues in the CDR3. The DNA for the CDR3 is TGTGCCAGCAGTATGGACAGGGCCAACTATGGCTACACCTTC. This sequence encodes CASSMDRANYGYTF.

V is TRBV9 and J is TRBJ1-4; a possible D gene is TRBD1 (5 bases). The germline CDR1 and CDR2 sequences are SGDLS and YYNGEE. V shed 2 bases and J shed 8 bases, with 13 bases lying between them. CDR3 size: 14 residues. The CDR3 DNA follows: TGTGCCAGCAGCGTTTCAGGGAGCAAGGAAAAACTGTTTTTT. Its protein is CASSVSGSKEKLFF.

The chain uses TRBV19 and TRBJ2-1, with D uncertain. Germline V gene data show CDR1 as LNHDA and CDR2 as SQIVND (reference sequence). The CDR3 is 13 amino acids. The V gene lost 6 bases and the J gene lost 0 bases, with 6 bases spanning the gap. The CDR3 region has the DNA TGTGCCAGTAGGAGCTACTCCTACAATGAGCAGTTCTTC. Translation gives CASRSYSYNEQFF. Full variable domain (missing parts from reference TRBV19 and TRBJ2-1): DGGITQSPKYLFRKEGQNVTLSCEQNLNHDAMYWYRQDPGQGLRLIYYSQIVNDFQKGDIAEGYSVSREKKESFPLTVTSAQKNPTAFYLCASRSYSYNEQFFGPGTRLTVL.